This T cell receptor (beta chain) was found in a study of control samples from healthy donors and cancer patients. The V end lost 4 bases, the J end lost 2 bases, and 14 bases lay between the germline ends. Germline V gene sequence: CDR1 MGHRA, CDR2 YSYEKL. This CDR3 contains 15 residues. Clones were sequenced by immunoSEQ multiplex PCR, and TCRdb holds only the in-frame ones, with some missing. The sample lists about 89,000 clones; approximately 86% were seen once. The receptor comes from a young man in good health. The chain links TRBV4-1 to TRBJ1-1, with a tentative D call TRBD1 (6 bases). Material: blood. Here the CDR3 reads CASSPRGGINTEAFF. DNA of the CDR3: TGCGCCAGCAGCCCGAGGGGGGGCATCAACACTGAAGCTTTCTTT.